The source of this TCR beta chain is a study of cytomegalovirus exposure and HLA in healthy donors. General observations from the study: Previous analysis showed most TCR beta V segments were productive about 90% or about 30% of the time.

Each of the donors was a healthy bone marrow donor. Notes on this clone: Its specificity is not known.

Primers: 60 Vbeta forward and 13 Jbeta reverse. The assay was immunoSEQ multiplex PCR, and TCRdb's table has in-frame clones only and misses some. The sample lists about 180,000 clones; about 79% were seen once. This sequence originates from a man in his forties in good health and CMV-seropositive. Source material: PBMCs.

The CDR3 is CASSLSPGNYGYTF. CDR3 coding DNA: TGTGCCAGCAGCTTAAGTCCAGGGAACTATGGCTACACCTTC. This rearrangement joins TRBV7-2 to TRBJ1-2; tentatively, D is TRBD1 (5 bases). CDR1 is SGHTA, CDR2 FQGNSA, per germline. Trimming removed 2 bases at V and 2 bases at J, with 9 bases between. The CDR3 is made up of 14 amino acids.